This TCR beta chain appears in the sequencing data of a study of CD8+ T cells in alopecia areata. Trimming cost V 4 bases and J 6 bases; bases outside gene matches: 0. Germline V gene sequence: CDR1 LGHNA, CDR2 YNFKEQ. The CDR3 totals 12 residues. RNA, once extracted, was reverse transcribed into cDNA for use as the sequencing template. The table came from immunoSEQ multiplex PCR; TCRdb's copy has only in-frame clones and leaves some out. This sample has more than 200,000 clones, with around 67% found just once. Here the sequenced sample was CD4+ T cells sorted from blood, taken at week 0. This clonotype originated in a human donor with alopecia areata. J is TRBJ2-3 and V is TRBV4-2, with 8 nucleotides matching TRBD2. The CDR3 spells CASSPGGDTQYF. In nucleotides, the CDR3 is TGTGCCAGCAGCCCGGGGGGGGATACGCAGTATTTT.